Below are 23 T cell receptor beta chains sequenced from a single sample in a study of cytomegalovirus exposure and HLA in healthy donors. Produced via immunoSEQ multiplex PCR; TCRdb's table is partial and in-frame only. The sample lists hundreds of thousands of clones, roughly 87% seen once, with 9.5% to 15% in the top ten. The sample comprised PBMCs. The source is a man aged 18 to 29 in good health and CMV-seropositive.

This chain joins TRBV27 and TRBJ2-1; D call uncertain. Trimming took 4 bases from V and 0 from J, leaving 7 bases between them. The CDR3 covers 14 residues. CDR1 MNHEY and CDR2 SMNVEV come from the germline V gene (reference sequence). The CDR3 DNA sequence: TGTGCCAGCAGTTCGGCACACTCCTACAATGAGCAGTTCTTC. Translated, it gives CASSSAHSYNEQFF.

This chain links TRBV2 with TRBJ1-5; D remains ambiguous. This CDR3 is built from 12 residues. Trimming removed 3 bases from V and 7 bases from J, with 7 bases in between. Germline CDR1 SNHLY, CDR2 FYNNEI. CDR3 coding DNA: TGTGCCAGCAGTGATAGTCGCCAGCCCCAGCATTTT. It encodes CASSDSRQPQHF.

This chain links TRBV12-5 with TRBJ2-7, with 10 bases fitting TRBD1. Germline V gene sequence: CDR1 LGHNT, CDR2 FRNRAP. This CDR3 contains 14 residues. V gave up 5 bases and J gave up 3 bases; unmatched junction bases: 4. The CDR3 is CASGPGQGGYEQYF. DNA for the CDR3: TGTGCTAGTGGTCCCGGACAGGGGGGCTACGAGCAGTACTTC.

This clone was detected once. The chain links TRBV6-1 to TRBJ2-3; 8 nucleotides align to TRBD1. V gave up 6 bases and J gave up 4 bases; unmatched junction bases: 9. The V gene's germline CDR1 is MNHNS and CDR2 SASEGT. This CDR3 comprises 15 residues. CDR3 nucleotide sequence: TGTGCCAGCAGCGGAATGGCAGGGGGCCCAGATACGCAGTATTTT. This gives the protein CASSGMAGGPDTQYF.

J is TRBJ2-2 and V is TRBV7-9; TRBD2 matches at 8 bases. Germline-derived CDR1 and CDR2 are SEHNR and FQNEAQ (reference sequence). The CDR3 totals 17 residues. J lost 6 bases, V lost 5 bases, and 14 bases had no gene match. CDR3 amino acids: CASSQRSGSRVAGELFF. CDR3 bases: TGTGCCAGCAGCCAGAGGAGCGGGAGTCGGGTCGCCGGGGAGCTGTTTTTT.

This clone appeared a few times. The genes are TRBV11-3 and TRBJ2-7; the match to TRBD1 covers 9 bases. The CDR3 covers 13 residues. J lost 4 bases, V lost 4 bases, and 2 bases had no gene match. Germline CDR1 SGHNT, CDR2 YENEEA. CDR3 protein: CASSSGTGYEQYF. The CDR3 DNA reads TGTGCCAGCAGCTCCGGGACAGGGTACGAGCAGTACTTC.

The gene calls are TRBV5-6 and TRBJ1-1; unclear D gene. Germline-derived CDR1 and CDR2 are SGHDT and YYEEEE. Trimming stripped 7 bases from V and 0 bases from J, with 10 bases between. This CDR3 is built from 13 residues. Written as DNA, the CDR3 is TGTGCCAGCCATAGGAGTCTGAACACTGAAGCTTTCTTT. Translation gives CASHRSLNTEAFF.

This clone was seen just once. The rearrangement joins TRBV29-1 to TRBJ2-1; 7 bases match TRBD2. The junction had 9 bases not matched to a gene; V was cut back by 0 bases and J by 7 bases. Germline V gene lookup returns CDR1 SQVTM and CDR2 ANQGSEA. The CDR3 consists of 15 residues. The CDR3 here is CSVEDLGGGSNEQFF. The CDR3 DNA follows: TGCAGCGTTGAAGATCTTGGTGGCGGGAGTAATGAGCAGTTCTTC.

The chain combines TRBV5-6 with TRBJ2-7; D might be TRBD1 or TRBD2, each matching 6 bases. V was pared by 2 bases and J by 2 bases, with 11 bases between. The CDR3 runs 14 residues. From germline, CDR1 is SGHDT and CDR2 YYEEEE. CDR3 in amino acids: CASSLDRTTYEQYF. The CDR3 DNA is TGTGCCAGCAGCTTAGACAGGACTACCTACGAGCAGTACTTC.

The gene calls are TRBV29-1 and TRBJ2-3, with unresolved D. V was pared by 7 bases and J by 0 bases, with 8 bases between. Germline CDR1 and CDR2: SQVTM and ANQGSEA. There are 12 residues in the CDR3. CDR3 DNA sequence: TGCAGCGCCCAAGTTAGCACAGATACGCAGTATTTT. Protein sequence: CSAQVSTDTQYF.

The CDR3 sequence: CASARLVNANTGELFF. Here the CDR3 DNA reads TGTGCCAGCGCGAGGCTCGTTAACGCGAACACCGGGGAGCTGTTTTTT. The chain uses TRBV9 and TRBJ2-2, with unresolved D. The CDR3 runs to 16 residues. V lost 7 bases to trimming and J lost 0 bases, with 16 bases between them. CDR1 and CDR2 from the germline V gene are SGDLS and YYNGEE.

The chain carries TRBV5-1 and TRBJ1-1, with D perhaps TRBD1 (6 bases). The germline V and J ends were trimmed by 3 bases and 5 bases, with 11 bases remaining between them. The CDR3 consists of 13 residues. Per germline, CDR1 SGHRS and CDR2 YFSETQ. The CDR3 reads CASSSGVRTEAFF. The DNA for the CDR3 is TGCGCCAGCAGCTCAGGGGTGAGGACTGAAGCTTTCTTT.

The genes are TRBV30 and TRBJ2-7; a possible D gene is TRBD2 (5 bases). CDR1 GTSNPN and CDR2 SVGIG come from the germline V gene (reference sequence). With 0 bases removed from V and 3 bases from J, the gap between germline ends came to 15 bases. The CDR3 has 15 amino acids. The CDR3 is CAWSVSPGRGYEQYF. The DNA for the CDR3 is TGTGCCTGGAGTGTGTCGCCGGGTCGGGGCTACGAGCAGTACTTC.

This chain connects TRBV6-1 to TRBJ1-5, with D tentatively TRBD1 (6 bases). This CDR3 region has 15 residues. Germline assignment: CDR1 MNHNS and CDR2 SASEGT. V shed 1 base and J shed 6 bases, with 13 bases lying between them. CDR3 in amino acids: CASSEGVRGGQPQHF. The CDR3, as DNA: TGTGCCAGCAGTGAAGGGGTCAGGGGTGGTCAGCCCCAGCATTTT.

The V gene is TRBV5-5, the J gene TRBJ2-7; D not certain. V dropped 2 bases and J dropped 3 bases, with 9 bases sitting between them. The germline V gene has CDR1 SGHKS and CDR2 YYEKEE (reference sequence). This CDR3 spans 13 amino acids. CDR3 in DNA: TGTGCCAGCAGCTTAGGTGGCCGCTACGAGCAGTACTTC. It encodes CASSLGGRYEQYF.

In this sample, this clone turned up once. The chain carries TRBV10-3 and TRBJ1-2; D perhaps matches TRBD1 (5 bases). The CDR3 length is 15 residues. Per germline, CDR1 ENHRY and CDR2 SYGVKD. Trimming pared 4 bases from V and 4 bases from J, leaving 16 bases between. The CDR3 nucleotides are TGTGCCATCAGTGGGTTTTCGGGGGTGCCCTATGGCTACACCTTC. Its protein product is CAISGFSGVPYGYTF.

The V and J genes are TRBV5-1 and TRBJ2-3, with a tentative D call TRBD2 (7 bases). The CDR3 runs 16 residues. V shed 4 bases and J shed 1 base, with 16 bases lying between them. Germline V CDR1 and CDR2: SGHRS, YFSETQ. In nucleotides, the CDR3 is TGCGCCAGCAGCACCGGGGGGCTAGCGGGCACAGATACGCAGTATTTT. As protein: CASSTGGLAGTDTQYF. Drawing the rest from reference TRBV5-1 and TRBJ2-3, the complete variable domain is KAGVTQTPRYLIKTRGQQVTLSCSPISGHRSVSWYQQTPGQGLQFLFEYFSETQRNKGNFPGRFSGRQFSNSRSEMNVSTLELGDSALYLCASSTGGLAGTDTQYFGPGTRLTVL.

The chain recombines TRBV6-4 with TRBJ2-7; TRBD2 might be the D (6 bases). The germline gives CDR1 MRHNA, CDR2 SNTAGT. The CDR3 contains 15 residues. The V end lost 3 bases, the J end lost 0 bases, and 12 bases lay between the germline ends. CDR3 DNA: TGTGCCAGCAGTGAGAGGAGGGCCCTCTCCTACGAGCAGTACTTC. It specifies CASSERRALSYEQYF.

V and J are TRBV13 and TRBJ2-7; D possibly corresponds to TRBD2 (5 bases). The CDR3 is 15 residues long. CDR1 PRHDT and CDR2 FYEKMQ come from the germline V gene (reference sequence). V lost 4 bases and J 0 bases, leaving 13 bases between the germline ends. For the CDR3, the DNA is TGTGCCAGCAGCTCCGACTCCGAGGGCTCCTACGAGCAGTACTTC. It yields the protein CASSSDSEGSYEQYF.

The chain recombines TRBV18 with TRBJ2-7; D not certain. The V gene's germline CDR1 is KGHSH and CDR2 LQKENI. The CDR3 is 14 residues long. V was cut by 8 bases and J by 0 bases, with 14 bases left in between. CDR3 region: CASATEKSSYEQYF. CDR3 nucleotides: TGTGCCAGCGCCACAGAGAAGAGCTCCTACGAGCAGTACTTC. Filled out from reference TRBV18 and TRBJ2-7, the complete variable domain reads NAGVMQNPRHLVRRRGQEARLRCSPMKGHSHVYWYRQLPEEGLKFMVYLQKENIIDESGMPKERFSAEFPKEGPSILRIQQVVRGDSAAYFCASATEKSSYEQYFGPGTRLTVT.

CDR3 DNA sequence: TGTGCCAGCAGCCCAACAGGGTCCTATGGCTACACCTTC. Protein product: CASSPTGSYGYTF. The chain links TRBV14 to TRBJ1-2; perhaps TRBD1 as D (6 bases). V was trimmed by 4 bases and J by 4 bases, leaving 10 bases between them. CDR3 length: 13 amino acids. Germline CDR1 SGHDN, CDR2 FVKESK.

The chain is built from TRBV6-1 and TRBJ1-5; D is uncertain. Trimming stripped 1 base from V and 5 bases from J, with 6 bases between. Germline V gene data show CDR1 as MNHNS and CDR2 as SASEGT. CDR3 size: 13 residues. This CDR3 is CASSEEVDQPQHF. The CDR3 DNA reads as TGTGCCAGCAGTGAAGAGGTGGATCAGCCCCAGCATTTT.

CDR3 residues: CASSQETGGAGADTQYF. The CDR3 nucleotides are TGCGCCAGCAGCCAAGAAACGGGAGGGGCCGGCGCAGATACGCAGTATTTT. The chain links TRBV4-1 to TRBJ2-3; 8 nucleotides line up with TRBD2. With 0 bases clipped from V and 4 bases from J, the junction kept 9 bases outside the gene matches. This CDR3 is 17 amino acids long. Germline loops: CDR1 MGHRA, CDR2 YSYEKL.